This T cell receptor (beta chain) was sequenced in a study of T-cell memory formation after mild COVID-19. The CDR3 totals 15 residues. In germline, CDR1 is WSHSY, CDR2 SAAADI. V was trimmed by 0 bases and J by 0 bases, leaving 9 bases between them. TCRdb fed the 5' RACE reads into MiXCR, producing one record per CDR3 protein. This table has 250,000 to 300,000 distinct CDR3 sequences, 18% appearing once. This clonotype showed up just a few times. The source is a young man who had mild COVID-19 (a few samples of this study predate the infection). Cell type and time point are not known. The sequencing input was PBMCs or a T cell subset sorted from them (not recorded which). The chain couples TRBV10-2 to TRBJ2-7; D remains ambiguous. The CDR3 region is CASSESPDSSYEQYF. CDR3 nucleotide sequence: TGCGCCAGCAGTGAGTCGCCCGATTCCTCCTACGAGCAGTACTTC.